The TCR beta chain under discussion was sequenced for a study of long-term antiretroviral therapy in people with HIV. Inclusion required at least two post-ART and at least one pre-ART PBMC samples. V shed 5 bases and J 1 base; nucleotides not matched to a gene: 16. The germline V gene encodes CDR1 LNHNV and CDR2 YYDKDF (reference sequence). CDR3 size: 19 residues. A v3.0 immunoSEQ assay was performed at survey level. Here immunoSEQ multiplex PCR was the method, and the copy in TCRdb shows in-frame clones only, minus some. This table holds almost 30,000 clones, about nine tenths found once. Sequencing was performed on unsorted PBMCs, taken 3.2 years before starting antiretroviral therapy. V is TRBV15 and J is TRBJ1-5; 8 bases match TRBD1. The source is a man between 50 and 59 years old with HIV. DNA of the CDR3: TGTGCCACCAGCGGGAATGGACAGGGCGGATTGGCGAGCAATCAGCCCCAGCATTTT. This gives the protein CATSGNGQGGLASNQPQHF.